The rows below give T cell receptor beta chains drawn from one sample of a study of T-cell reconstitution after alpha-beta-depleted transplantation in children. MiXCR, run by TCRdb on the PCR reads, gives a single entry per CDR3 protein. This sample has about 900,000 distinct CDR3 sequences; 25% to 35% occur once, and the top ten carry roughly 28%. Sequenced material: PBMCs, mostly from graft donor cells, taken 360 days after TCRalphabeta/CD19-depleted stem cell transplant. The receptors were sampled from a boy less than two years old who had a stem cell transplant for SCID, so the T cells may come from the graft donor. CDR3s include the opening cysteine and the closing phenylalanine or tryptophan. The order of the fields is clone size, D gene, J gene, V gene, CDR3 protein, CDR3 DNA. A D gene is named only where the DNA matches it firmly. Only some rows state a clone size, as once, few, many or a class for expanded clones.

>many|-|TRBJ2-5|TRBV5-1
CASSLVGRSGETQYF
TGCGCCAGCAGCTTGGTAGGCAGATCGGGAGAGACCCAGTACTTC
>-|-|TRBJ1-1|TRBV5-6
CASSLGGGPLNTEAFF
TGTGCCAGCAGCTTGGGAGGTGGGCCGTTGAACACTGAAGCTTTCTTT
>-|-|TRBJ2-2|TRBV11-3
CASSLAVRDGTGELFF
TGTGCCAGCAGCTTAGCGGTCCGCGACGGCACCGGGGAGCTGTTTTTT
>-|-|TRBJ1-1|TRBV12-3/TRBV12-4
CASSLAPANTEAFF
TGTGCCAGCAGTTTAGCCCCGGCGAACACTGAAGCTTTCTTT
>-|-|TRBJ2-2|TRBV4-2
CASSQVLPREANTGELFF
TGTGCCAGCAGCCAAGTTCTACCACGGGAAGCGAACACCGGGGAGCTGTTTTTT
>few|-|TRBJ2-1|TRBV11-3
CASSLRRDREQFF
TGTGCCAGCAGCTTACGAAGGGATCGGGAGCAGTTCTTC
>-|TRBD1|TRBJ2-4|TRBV4-2
CASSQGQGPGAKNIQYF
TGTGCCAGCAGCCAGGGACAGGGGCCGGGGGCCAAAAACATTCAGTACTTC
>once|TRBD2|TRBJ2-3|TRBV18
CASSPRSGGVSDTQYF
TGTGCCAGCTCTCCTCGTAGCGGGGGTGTATCAGATACGCAGTATTTT
>-|-|TRBJ2-1|TRBV11-3
CASSFRGGGAGFGVRYNEQFF
TGTGCCAGCAGCTTTCGTGGGGGGGGCGCTGGGTTTGGGGTTCGATACAATGAGCAGTTCTTC
>-|TRBD2|TRBJ2-5|TRBV7-6
CASSLVKRGGGETQYF
TGTGCCAGCAGCTTAGTGAAGCGGGGGGGCGGAGAGACCCAGTACTTC
>-|TRBD1|TRBJ2-3|TRBV7-7
CASSRGQGSDTQYF
TGTGCCAGCAGCCGTGGACAGGGGTCAGATACGCAGTATTTT
>-|-|TRBJ1-2|TRBV12-3/TRBV12-4
CASRTSATQKGYTF
TGTGCCAGCAGAACTTCAGCGACTCAAAAGGGCTACACCTTC
>few|-|TRBJ2-7|TRBV5-1
CASSFNAATYEQYF
TGCGCCAGCAGCTTTAATGCAGCGACCTACGAGCAGTACTTC
>-|-|TRBJ1-1|TRBV15
CATRTRKSTEAFF
TGTGCCACCCGGACGAGGAAATCCACTGAAGCTTTCTTT
>few|-|TRBJ2-7|TRBV4-3
CASSLAFQGAVTYEQYF
TGCGCCAGCAGCCTTGCCTTCCAGGGAGCCGTTACCTACGAGCAGTACTTC
>-|-|TRBJ1-5|TRBV20-1
CSAIDGGNQPQHF
TGCAGTGCTATAGACGGCGGCAATCAGCCCCAGCATTTT
>-|TRBD1|TRBJ1-1|TRBV9
CASSQGDTEAFF
TGTGCCAGCTCTCAGGGGGACACTGAAGCTTTCTTT
>-|TRBD2|TRBJ2-3|TRBV7-9
CASSLSRLARYYTQYF
TGTGCCAGCAGCCTCTCCCGACTAGCGAGATACTATACGCAGTATTTT
>few|-|TRBJ2-7|TRBV3-1
CASSQVLDRSYEQYF
TGTGCCAGCAGCCAAGTACTAGACAGGTCCTACGAGCAGTACTTC
>-|TRBD1|TRBJ2-5|TRBV11-1
CASSPGVVRDRVPETQYF
TGTGCCAGCAGTCCAGGAGTAGTTCGGGACAGGGTTCCAGAGACCCAGTACTTC
>-|TRBD1|TRBJ1-5|TRBV12-3/TRBV12-4
CASQKQGAVRNQPQHF
TGTGCCAGCCAAAAACAGGGGGCGGTTCGCAATCAGCCCCAGCATTTT
>-|-|TRBJ2-7|TRBV5-1
CASGESSYEQYF
TGCGCCAGCGGCGAGAGCTCCTACGAGCAGTACTTC
>few|TRBD2|TRBJ2-5|TRBV28
CASRRGGKGETQYF
TGTGCCAGCAGGCGGGGGGGGAAAGGGGAGACCCAGTACTTC
>few|TRBD2|TRBJ2-7|TRBV11-2
CASSLGDYYYEQYF
TGTGCCAGCAGCTTAGGGGACTACTACTACGAGCAGTACTTC
>few|TRBD1|TRBJ2-7|TRBV29-1
CSVAQGAGGEQYF
TGCAGCGTTGCCCAGGGGGCTGGGGGCGAGCAGTACTTC
>-|TRBD2|TRBJ2-2|TRBV4-3
CASSHGGTAIGELFF
TGCGCCAGCAGCCACGGGGGGACGGCTATCGGGGAGCTGTTTTTT
>-|-|TRBJ1-4|TRBV5-1
CASSLEAGSNEKLFF
TGCGCCAGCAGCTTGGAGGCAGGCTCGAATGAAAAACTGTTTTTT
>-|-|TRBJ2-3|TRBV29-1
CSVPRTTLTDTQYF
TGCAGCGTCCCTCGGACTACCCTCACAGATACGCAGTATTTT
>-|-|TRBJ2-2|TRBV7-9
CAFETGELFF
TGTGCATTTGAAACCGGGGAGCTGTTTTTT
>-|TRBD1|TRBJ1-2|TRBV6-5
CASSYRPGGGGSGYTF
TGTGCCAGCAGTTACCGCCCCGGGGGAGGGGGCAGTGGCTACACCTTC
>few|-|TRBJ2-1|TRBV2
CASRKGGVSSYNEQFF
TGTGCCAGCAGGAAAGGCGGGGTAAGCTCCTACAATGAGCAGTTCTTC
>-|TRBD1|TRBJ2-7|TRBV5-1
CASSQSGTGAGEQYF
TGCGCCAGCAGCCAGTCCGGGACAGGAGCTGGCGAGCAGTACTTC
>few|-|TRBJ1-2|TRBV12-3/TRBV12-4
CASRRQTYGYTF
TGTGCCAGCAGACGACAGACCTATGGCTACACCTTC
>-|-|TRBJ2-3|TRBV12-3/TRBV12-4
CASSPVDRGYADTQYF
TGTGCCAGCAGTCCCGTGGATAGGGGATACGCAGATACGCAGTATTTT
>-|TRBD1|TRBJ2-1|TRBV5-1
CASSLVRQGRNNEQFF
TGCGCCAGCAGCTTGGTGCGACAGGGAAGGAACAATGAGCAGTTCTTC
>-|-|TRBJ2-1|TRBV7-9
CASSPRRGGNNEQFF
TGTGCCAGCAGCCCGCGGAGGGGGGGGAACAATGAGCAGTTCTTC
>many|TRBD1|TRBJ2-7|TRBV5-6
CASSLTGEPPSYEQYF
TGTGCCAGCAGCTTAACAGGGGAACCACCATCCTACGAGCAGTACTTC
>-|TRBD1|TRBJ2-7|TRBV11-2
CASSLQIRDRGDEQYF
TGTGCCAGCAGCTTACAAATCCGGGACAGGGGTGACGAGCAGTACTTC
>few|-|TRBJ2-7|TRBV7-2
CASSTQVQSSSYEQYF
TGTGCCAGCAGCACCCAAGTGCAGTCAAGCTCCTACGAGCAGTACTTC
>-|-|TRBJ2-7|TRBV5-1
CASSGDRRIHEQYF
TGCGCCAGCAGCGGCGACAGGAGGATTCACGAGCAGTACTTC
>-|TRBD2|TRBJ2-7|TRBV6-5
CASSYSVAGGARQYF
TGTGCCAGCAGTTACTCGGTAGCGGGGGGAGCAAGGCAGTACTTC
>-|TRBD2|TRBJ2-1|TRBV9
CASSARRGGLNNEQFF
TGTGCCAGCAGCGCCCGTCGGGGGGGCCTGAACAATGAGCAGTTCTTC
>-|-|TRBJ2-3|TRBV24-1
CATKGGVRLSTDTQYF
TGTGCCACCAAAGGGGGGGTTCGACTTAGCACAGATACGCAGTATTTT
>few|TRBD2|TRBJ2-5|TRBV2
CASSNSGAQETQYF
TGTGCCAGCAGTAATAGCGGGGCCCAAGAGACCCAGTACTTC
>once|-|TRBJ1-1|TRBV6-6
CAPITAGEAFF
TGTGCCCCAATCACAGCGGGGGAAGCTTTCTTT
>-|TRBD2|TRBJ2-3|TRBV9
CASSVAPSGGTDTQYF
TGTGCCAGCAGCGTAGCGCCTAGCGGGGGCACAGATACGCAGTATTTT
>-|-|TRBJ2-6|TRBV19
CASKVGSGANVLTF
TGTGCCAGTAAGGTTGGCTCTGGGGCCAACGTCCTGACTTTC
>few|-|TRBJ1-1|TRBV11-2
CASSSTGSTEAFF
TGTGCCAGCAGCTCCACAGGGAGCACTGAAGCTTTCTTT
>few|TRBD1|TRBJ2-7|TRBV5-6
CASSSSLQGFPYEQYF
TGTGCCAGCAGCTCAAGCCTACAGGGGTTCCCCTACGAGCAGTACTTC